This is a list of T cell receptor beta chains from one sample in a study of CD8+CD57+ T cells in acquired aplastic anemia. TCRdb fed the reads into MiXCR, producing one record per CDR3 protein. The table has about 160,000 distinct CDR3 sequences, around half seen once. The sample comprised sorted CD4+, CD8+, or CD8+CD57+ T cells (not recorded which) from PBMCs. The receptor set was obtained from a human donor with aplastic anemia. CDR3s include the opening cysteine and the closing phenylalanine or tryptophan. D genes are given only for firm matches. Expanded clones are given a class, and other clones once, few, many or no size at all.

v_call	d_call	j_call	clone_size	cdr3_nt	cdr3_aa
TRBV5-1	TRBD1	TRBJ2-2	.	TGCGCCAGCAGCTTGGAGCAGGGGGCGTCCGGGGAGCTGTTTTTT	CASSLEQGASGELFF
TRBV20-1	.	TRBJ1-1	.	TGCAGTGCTAGCTGGTTAACTGAAGCTTTCTTT	CSASWLTEAFF
TRBV2	TRBD1	TRBJ1-6	.	TGTGCCAGCACCCTCATGGGGACAGCCAATTCACCCCTCCACTTT	CASTLMGTANSPLHF
TRBV20-1	.	TRBJ2-7	.	TGCAGTGCTAGAGTTGTAGATTACGAGCAGTACTTC	CSARVVDYEQYF
TRBV15	TRBD1	TRBJ1-2	many	TGTGCCACCAGCAGAGATGGGACAGGGACAACCTTC	CATSRDGTGTTF
TRBV29-1	TRBD2	TRBJ2-5	.	TGCAGCGTTGATGGAGCGGGAGTTAGTGGAGAGACCCAGTACTTC	CSVDGAGVSGETQYF
TRBV24-1	TRBD1	TRBJ2-3	.	TGTGCCACCAGTGTAGGACAGGGGCACACAGATACGCAGTATTTT	CATSVGQGHTDTQYF
TRBV20-1	.	TRBJ2-3	.	TGCAGTGCTAGCCGTGACCCCACAGATACGCAGTATTTT	CSASRDPTDTQYF
TRBV18	TRBD1	TRBJ1-5	few	TGTGCCAGCTCACCGGGGACAGGGAATAGCAATCAGCCCCAGCATTTT	CASSPGTGNSNQPQHF
TRBV19	.	TRBJ1-1	many	TGTGCCAGTAGTATAGCGGGCTCTAACACTGAAGCTTTCTTT	CASSIAGSNTEAFF
TRBV4-2	TRBD2	TRBJ2-3	many	TGTGCCAGCAGCATCGGGACTAGCGGGACCGCAGATACGCAGTATTTT	CASSIGTSGTADTQYF
TRBV29-1	TRBD2	TRBJ2-5	many	TGCAGCGTTGACATAGCGGGAGTAGCAGAGACCCAGTACTTC	CSVDIAGVAETQYF
TRBV20-1	.	TRBJ2-7	.	TGCAGTGCTAGAGACAGGGACGAGCAGTACTTC	CSARDRDEQYF
TRBV12-3/TRBV12-4	.	TRBJ1-1	many	TGTGCCAGCAGTCATCCTGGAGGGAGCACTGAAGCTTTCTTT	CASSHPGGSTEAFF
TRBV5-1	TRBD2	TRBJ2-1	many	TGCGCCAGCAGCTTAACTCTAGCGGGGAGGAATGAGCAGTTCTTC	CASSLTLAGRNEQFF
TRBV2	TRBD1	TRBJ1-3	many	TGTGCCGGAAACAGGGGACCTGGAAACACCATATATTTT	CAGNRGPGNTIYF
TRBV7-6	TRBD2	TRBJ2-7	few	TGTGCCAGCAGCCGGGAGGCCGCCTACGAGCAGTACTTC	CASSREAAYEQYF
TRBV7-2	TRBD2	TRBJ2-2	many	TGTGCCAGCAGCTTAGTTGTAGCGGGAGTCGGGCGGGAGCTGTTTTTT	CASSLVVAGVGRELFF
TRBV6-2/TRBV6-3	TRBD1	TRBJ1-1	.	TGTGCCAGCAACCCAGACAGGGGCGAAGCTTTCTTT	CASNPDRGEAFF
TRBV15	TRBD1	TRBJ1-2	.	TGTGCCACCAGCACTCGGACAGGGCAGGGCTACACCTTC	CATSTRTGQGYTF
TRBV19	.	TRBJ1-2	many	TGTGCCAGTAGTATGAGAAGTTTGGACTACACCTTC	CASSMRSLDYTF
TRBV25-1	.	TRBJ1-5	.	TGTGCCAGCAGTGGCACCGGGGACCACAATCAGCCCCAGCATTTT	CASSGTGDHNQPQHF
TRBV5-4	.	TRBJ2-3	many	TGTGCCAGCAGCTTGGCCGGAACGGCTAGCACAGATACGCAGTATTTT	CASSLAGTASTDTQYF
TRBV30	.	TRBJ2-7	.	TGTGCCTGGACCTTACAGGGCTACGAGCAGTACTTC	CAWTLQGYEQYF
TRBV11-2	.	TRBJ2-5	many	TGTGCCAGCAGCTTAGAGGGTACGGGCCACCAAGAGACCCAGTACTTC	CASSLEGTGHQETQYF
TRBV20-1	.	TRBJ1-1	.	TGCAGTGCCCGACCCCTCCGACTATTTGTGAACACTGAAGCTTTCTTT	CSARPLRLFVNTEAFF
TRBV29-1	.	TRBJ1-1	.	TGCAGCGGGAAGGGCGGGTTGGCGGACACTGAAGCTTTCTTT	CSGKGGLADTEAFF
TRBV15	TRBD1	TRBJ2-3	once	TGTGCCACCAGCAGAGACTCGACAGGGCCCAGCACAGATACGCAGTATTTT	CATSRDSTGPSTDTQYF
TRBV14	.	TRBJ2-5	.	TGTGCCAGCAGTGAAACCCAGGCCCAGTACTTC	CASSETQAQYF